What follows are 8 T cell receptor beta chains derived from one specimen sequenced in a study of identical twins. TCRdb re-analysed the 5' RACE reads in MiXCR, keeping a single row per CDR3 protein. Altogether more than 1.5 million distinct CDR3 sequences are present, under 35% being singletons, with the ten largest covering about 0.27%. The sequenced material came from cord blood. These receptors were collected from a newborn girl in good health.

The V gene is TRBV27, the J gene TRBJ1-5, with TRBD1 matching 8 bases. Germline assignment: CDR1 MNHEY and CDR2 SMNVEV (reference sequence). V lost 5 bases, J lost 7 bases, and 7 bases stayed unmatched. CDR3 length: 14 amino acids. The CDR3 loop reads CASSPRQGLQPQHF. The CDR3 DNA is TGTGCCAGCAGTCCCCGACAGGGGCTACAGCCCCAGCATTTT.

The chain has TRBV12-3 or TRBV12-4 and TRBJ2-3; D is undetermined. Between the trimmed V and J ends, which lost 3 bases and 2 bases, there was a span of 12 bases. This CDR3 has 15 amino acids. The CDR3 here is CASSLGAWATDTQYF. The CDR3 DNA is TGTGCCAGCAGTTTGGGCGCATGGGCCACAGATACGCAGTATTTT.

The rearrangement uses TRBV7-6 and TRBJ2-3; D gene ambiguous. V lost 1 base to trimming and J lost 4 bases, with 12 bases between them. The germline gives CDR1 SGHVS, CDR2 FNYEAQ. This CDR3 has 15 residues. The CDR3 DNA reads TGTGCCAGCAGCTTAGTCCTAGGCCTATCAGATACGCAGTATTTT. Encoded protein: CASSLVLGLSDTQYF.

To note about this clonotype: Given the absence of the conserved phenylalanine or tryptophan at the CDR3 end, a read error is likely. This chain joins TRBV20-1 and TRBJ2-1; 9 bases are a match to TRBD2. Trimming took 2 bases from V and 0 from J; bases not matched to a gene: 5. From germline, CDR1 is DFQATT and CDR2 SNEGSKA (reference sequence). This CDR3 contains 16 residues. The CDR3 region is CSARPHSGSSYNEQFL. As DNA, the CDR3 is TGCAGTGCTAGACCCCATAGCGGGAGCTCCTACAATGAGCAGTTCTTG.

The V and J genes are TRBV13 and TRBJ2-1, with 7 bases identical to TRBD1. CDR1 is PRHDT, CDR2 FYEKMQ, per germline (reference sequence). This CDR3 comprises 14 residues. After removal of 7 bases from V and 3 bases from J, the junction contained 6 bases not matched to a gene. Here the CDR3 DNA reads TGTGCCAGCACCCTACGGGACAGCTACAATGAGCAGTTCTTC. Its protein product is CASTLRDSYNEQFF.

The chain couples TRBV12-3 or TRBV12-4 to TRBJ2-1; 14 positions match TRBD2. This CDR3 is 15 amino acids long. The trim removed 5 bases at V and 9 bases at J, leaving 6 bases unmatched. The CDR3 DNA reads TGTGCCAGCAGTGCGGGACTAGCGGGAGTCGCTGAGCAGTTCTTC. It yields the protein CASSAGLAGVAEQFF.

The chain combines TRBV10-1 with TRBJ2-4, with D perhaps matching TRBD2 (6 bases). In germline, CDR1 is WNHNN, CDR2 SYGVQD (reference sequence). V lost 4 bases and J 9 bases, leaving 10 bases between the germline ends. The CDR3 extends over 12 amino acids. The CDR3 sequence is CASSVGGGIQYF. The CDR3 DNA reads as TGCGCCAGCAGTGTGGGGGGAGGCATTCAGTACTTC.

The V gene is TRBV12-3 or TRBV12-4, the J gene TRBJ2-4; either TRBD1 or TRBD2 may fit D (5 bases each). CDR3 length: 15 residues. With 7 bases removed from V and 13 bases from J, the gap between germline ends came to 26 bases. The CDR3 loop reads CASTLGPSLYNEQYF. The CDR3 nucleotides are TGTGCCAGCACCTTGGGGCCTAGCCTTTACAATGAGCAGTACTTC.